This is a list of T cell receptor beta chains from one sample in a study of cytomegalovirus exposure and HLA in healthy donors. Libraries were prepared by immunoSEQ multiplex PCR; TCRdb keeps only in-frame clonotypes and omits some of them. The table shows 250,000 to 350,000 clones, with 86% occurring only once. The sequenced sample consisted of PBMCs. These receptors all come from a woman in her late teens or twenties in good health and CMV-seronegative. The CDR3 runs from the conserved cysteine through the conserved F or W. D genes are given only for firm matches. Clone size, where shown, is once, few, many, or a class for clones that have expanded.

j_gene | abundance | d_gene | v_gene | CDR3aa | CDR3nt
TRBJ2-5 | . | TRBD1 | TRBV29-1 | CSARAGGHGETQYF | TGCAGCGCCCGGGCAGGGGGCCATGGTGAGACCCAGTACTTC
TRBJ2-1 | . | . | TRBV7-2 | CASSLSAVGANEQFF | TGTGCCAGCAGCCTGAGCGCCGTAGGGGCCAATGAGCAGTTCTTC
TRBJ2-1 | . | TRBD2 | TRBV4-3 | CASSQEGLAGGISYNEQFF | TGCGCCAGCAGCCAAGAAGGACTAGCGGGAGGGATCTCCTACAATGAGCAGTTCTTC
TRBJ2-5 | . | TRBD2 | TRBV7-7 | CASSLAGTSDSATQYF | TGTGCTAGCAGCTTAGCTGGGACTAGCGATTCTGCGACCCAGTACTTC
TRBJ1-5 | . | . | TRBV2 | CASEGGNQPQHF | TGTGCCAGCGAGGGCGGCAATCAGCCCCAGCATTTT
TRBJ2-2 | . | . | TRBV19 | CASSNTGLAGELFF | TGTGCCAGTAGTAACACAGGGTTAGCCGGGGAGCTGTTTTTT
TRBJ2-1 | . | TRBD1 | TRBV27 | CASSWLGQGEATEQFF | TGTGCCAGCAGTTGGCTCGGACAGGGGGAGGCTACTGAGCAGTTCTTC
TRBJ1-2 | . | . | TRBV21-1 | CASSPRGLNYGYTF | TGTGCCAGCAGCCCCCGGGGTCTTAACTATGGCTACACCTTC
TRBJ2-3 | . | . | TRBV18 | CASSLGQIGDTQYF | TGTGCCAGCTCACTAGGACAAATCGGGGATACGCAGTATTTT
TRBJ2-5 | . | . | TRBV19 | CASSIGVGVGETQYF | TGTGCCAGTAGTATAGGCGTCGGGGTGGGAGAGACCCAGTACTTC
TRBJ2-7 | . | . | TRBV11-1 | CASSSPAGKFSYEQYF | TGTGCCAGCAGCTCCCCAGCAGGGAAGTTTTCCTACGAGCAGTACTTC
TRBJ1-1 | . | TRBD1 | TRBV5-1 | CASSSQGGPNTEAFF | TGCGCCAGCAGCTCCCAGGGGGGTCCGAACACTGAAGCTTTCTTT
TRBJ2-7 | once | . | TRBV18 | CASSPNRDSYEQYF | TGTGCCAGCTCACCCAACAGGGACTCCTACGAGCAGTACTTC
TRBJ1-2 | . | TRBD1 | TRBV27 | CASRKEGQTYGYTF | TGTGCCAGCAGGAAAGAGGGACAGACCTATGGCTACACCTTC
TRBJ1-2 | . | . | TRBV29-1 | CSVAELRGAYGYTF | TGCAGCGTTGCCGAACTAAGGGGTGCCTATGGCTACACCTTC
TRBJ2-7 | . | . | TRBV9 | CASSDRESYEQYF | TGTGCCAGCAGCGACAGGGAATCCTACGAGCAGTACTTC
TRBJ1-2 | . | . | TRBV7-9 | CASSRVPTAYYGYTF | TGTGCCAGCAGCCGCGTGCCGACAGCCTACTATGGCTACACCTTC
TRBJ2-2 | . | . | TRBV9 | CASSVTRGLGTGELFF | TGTGCCAGCAGCGTAACGCGGGGGCTAGGCACCGGGGAGCTGTTTTTT
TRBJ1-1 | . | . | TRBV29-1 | CSVSRDNPTEAFF | TGCAGCGTAAGTCGGGACAATCCCACTGAAGCTTTCTTT
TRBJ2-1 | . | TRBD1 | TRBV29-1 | CSVPGTGIYNEQFF | TGCAGCGTCCCCGGGACAGGGATTTACAATGAGCAGTTCTTC
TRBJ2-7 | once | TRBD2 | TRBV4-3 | CASSPGGVGTTYEQYF | TGCGCCAGCAGCCCCGGGGGGGTAGGGACTACCTACGAGCAGTACTTC
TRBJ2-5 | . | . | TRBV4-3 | CASSQAFGGGETQYF | TGCGCCAGCAGCCAAGCGTTTGGGGGCGGGGAGACCCAGTACTTC
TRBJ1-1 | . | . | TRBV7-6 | CASSQVGGSGETEAFF | TGTGCCAGCAGCCAAGTTGGGGGAAGCGGGGAAACTGAAGCTTTCTTT
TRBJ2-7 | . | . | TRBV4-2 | CASSQSGQVLGYEQYF | TGTGCCAGCAGCCAAAGCGGCCAGGTCCTTGGTTACGAGCAGTACTTC
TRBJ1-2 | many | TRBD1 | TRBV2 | CASSRDRVGYTF | TGTGCCAGCAGTAGGGACAGGGTTGGCTACACCTTC
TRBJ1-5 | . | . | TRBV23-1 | CASRGKGAHSNQPQHF | TGCGCCAGCAGGGGAAAAGGGGCACATAGCAATCAGCCCCAGCATTTT
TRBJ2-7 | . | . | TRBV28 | CASRRWGGAPGVEQYF | TGTGCCAGCCGCCGGTGGGGGGGCGCCCCTGGGGTCGAGCAGTACTTC
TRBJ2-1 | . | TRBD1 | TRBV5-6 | CASSGQENEQFF | TGTGCCAGCAGCGGACAGGAGAATGAGCAGTTCTTC
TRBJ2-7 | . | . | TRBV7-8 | CASSSRDFYEQYF | TGTGCCAGCAGCTCCAGGGACTTCTACGAGCAGTACTTC
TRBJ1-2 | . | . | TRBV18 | CASSPDDRSLGYTF | TGTGCCAGCTCACCCGATGACAGATCCCTCGGCTACACCTTC
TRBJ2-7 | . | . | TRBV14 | CASSQSYGTPYEQYF | TGTGCCAGCAGCCAGAGTTACGGGACACCCTACGAGCAGTACTTC
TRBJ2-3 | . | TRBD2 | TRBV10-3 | CAIRGETDTQYF | TGTGCCATCCGGGGGGAGACAGATACGCAGTATTTT
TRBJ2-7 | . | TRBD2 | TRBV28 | CASSFSGSLSYEQYF | TGTGCCAGCAGTTTTAGCGGGAGCCTCTCCTACGAGCAGTACTTC
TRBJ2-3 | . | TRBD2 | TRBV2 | CASREGLAGGTDTQYF | TGTGCCAGCAGGGAGGGGCTAGCGGGAGGTACAGATACGCAGTATTTT
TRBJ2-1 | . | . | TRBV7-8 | CASSPPGGNNEQFF | TGTGCCAGCAGCCCCCCCGGGGGAAACAATGAGCAGTTCTTC
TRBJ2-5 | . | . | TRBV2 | CASSEEVEETQYF | TGTGCCAGCAGTGAGGAGGTCGAGGAGACCCAGTACTTC
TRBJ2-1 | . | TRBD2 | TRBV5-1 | CASSFRREGRYNEQFF | TGCGCCAGCAGCTTTCGGCGGGAGGGCCGTTACAATGAGCAGTTCTTC
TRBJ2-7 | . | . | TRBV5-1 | CASSGQTYEQYF | TGCGCCAGCTCTGGACAGACCTACGAGCAGTACTTC
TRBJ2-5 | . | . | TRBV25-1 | CASSEGDWQETQYF | TGTGCCAGCAGTGAAGGCGACTGGCAAGAGACCCAGTACTTC
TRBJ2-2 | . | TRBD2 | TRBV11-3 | CASSLELTAGGSTGELFF | TGTGCCAGCAGCTTAGAACTTACAGCGGGAGGGTCGACCGGGGAGCTGTTTTTT
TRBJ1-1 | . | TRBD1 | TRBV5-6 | CASSLLTGVVMDPRTEAFF | TGTGCCAGCAGCTTGCTCACAGGGGTTGTTATGGACCCGAGGACTGAAGCTTTCTTT
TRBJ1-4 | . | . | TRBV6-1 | CASSERREKLFF | TGTGCCAGCAGTGAGCGGCGGGAAAAACTGTTTTTT
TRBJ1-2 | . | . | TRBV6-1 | CASSDTGRDGYTF | TGTGCCAGCAGTGATACAGGGAGGGATGGCTACACCTTC
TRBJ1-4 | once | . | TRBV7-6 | CASGSGQRDNEKLFF | TGTGCCAGCGGTTCAGGACAACGCGATAATGAAAAACTGTTTTTT
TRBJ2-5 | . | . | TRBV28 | CASSLGGSGETQYF | TGTGCCAGCAGTTTAGGGGGGAGTGGGGAGACCCAGTACTTC
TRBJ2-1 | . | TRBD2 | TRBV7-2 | CASSPAGTSGRNEQFF | TGTGCCAGCAGTCCGGCGGGGACTAGCGGGAGGAATGAGCAGTTCTTC
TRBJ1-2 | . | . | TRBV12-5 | CASGLDGHEIYGYTF | TGTGCTAGTGGTTTGGATGGACACGAGATCTATGGCTACACCTTC
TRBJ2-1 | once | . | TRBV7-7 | CASSPRDLNEQFF | TGTGCTAGCAGCCCCAGGGATCTTAATGAGCAGTTCTTC
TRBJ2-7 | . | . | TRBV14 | CASSRGQSYEQYF | TGTGCCAGCAGCCGAGGACAGTCCTACGAGCAGTACTTC
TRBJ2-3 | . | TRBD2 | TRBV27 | CASSWGGRDKVTQYF | TGTGCCAGCAGTTGGGGGGGACGGGATAAAGTTACGCAGTATTTT
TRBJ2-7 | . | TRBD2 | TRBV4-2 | CASSQDAPAGESYEQYF | TGTGCCAGCAGCCAAGATGCGCCCGCGGGAGAGAGTTATGAGCAGTACTTC
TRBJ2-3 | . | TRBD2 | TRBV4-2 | CASSQVISSGRTTDTQYF | TGTGCCAGCAGCCAAGTGATCTCTAGCGGGAGGACTACAGATACGCAGTATTTT
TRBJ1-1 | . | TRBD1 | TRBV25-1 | CASSALTGVWTEAFF | TGTGCCAGCAGTGCACTGACAGGGGTTTGGACTGAAGCTTTCTTT
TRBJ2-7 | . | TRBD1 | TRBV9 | CASSPSGQGSHEQYF | TGTGCCAGCAGCCCTAGCGGACAGGGGTCCCACGAGCAGTACTTC
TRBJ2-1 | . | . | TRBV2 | CASRSGTPYNEQFF | TGTGCCAGCAGGTCAGGGACACCCTACAATGAGCAGTTCTTC